The 23 T cell receptor beta chains in this list originate from one sample, sequenced in a study of blood T cell repertoires in COVID-19 (dated by TCRdb to the early 2020s). Library method: the immunoSEQ multiplex PCR assay. This is the immuneACCESS table as TCRdb keeps it, with only in-frame sequences that have V and J called. A part of the clones is gone; compared with another copy, unresolved V genes explain less than half, and the rest is unexplained. The sample includes over 200,000 clones, with about 85% observed a single time. Together, the top ten hold 11% of the sample. Sequencing was done on a sample of PBMCs or T cells enriched from blood (not recorded which). Every receptor here comes from a man aged 25 to 45 who had recovered from COVID-19.

V is TRBV9 and J is TRBJ2-7; D is unclear. The CDR3 spans 15 residues. The V gene lost 0 bases and the J gene lost 1 base, with 11 bases spanning the gap. The germline CDR1 and CDR2 sequences are SGDLS and YYNGEE. This CDR3 reads CASSVGSRKSYEQYF. The CDR3 region has the DNA TGTGCCAGCAGCGTAGGGAGTAGAAAGTCCTACGAGCAGTACTTC.

This chain connects TRBV7-9 to TRBJ1-2, with 9 bases fitting TRBD1. This CDR3 region has 12 residues. The germline CDR1 and CDR2 sequences are SEHNR and FQNEAQ (reference sequence). V trimming: 6 bases; J trimming: 6 bases; junction bases outside the gene matches: 2. CDR3 region: CASSRTGDGYTF. The CDR3 nucleotides are TGTGCCAGCAGTAGGACAGGGGATGGCTACACCTTC.

This clone came up once. CDR3 nucleotide sequence: TGCGCCAGCAGCAAAATTCCAGGGGGCCAGCCCCAGCATTTT. It is translated as CASSKIPGGQPQHF. The chain uses TRBV5-1 and TRBJ1-5, with 8 bases lining up with TRBD1. V gave up 4 bases and J gave up 7 bases; unmatched junction bases: 7. This CDR3 comprises 14 residues. The germline V gene encodes CDR1 SGHRS and CDR2 YFSETQ.

The V call is TRBV5-8, the J call TRBJ2-2, with D uncertain. Looked up from germline, CDR1 is SGHTS and CDR2 is YDEGEE. V was clipped by 1 base and J by 6 bases, with 16 bases between them. The CDR3 has 16 residues. The CDR3 nucleotides are TGTGCCAGCAGCTTGTGGCTAGTAGAGGTCGCCGGGGAGCTGTTTTTT. Protein sequence: CASSLWLVEVAGELFF.

The chain uses TRBV7-2 and TRBJ1-2; D is perhaps TRBD1 (5 bases). V was shortened by 0 bases and J by 2 bases, with 13 bases between the two germline ends. The CDR3 totals 16 residues. Germline lookup yields CDR1 SGHTA and CDR2 FQGNSA. The CDR3 is CASSLARGGVNYGYTF. The CDR3 DNA reads TGTGCCAGCAGCTTAGCCCGAGGAGGGGTAAACTATGGCTACACCTTC.

The CDR3, as DNA: TGTGCCAGCTCATTGACAGGAACCTCTGGAAACACCATATATTTT. Translated, it gives CASSLTGTSGNTIYF. The chain carries TRBV18 and TRBJ1-3; a weak D match, TRBD1 (6 bases). Trimming stripped 5 bases from V and 0 bases from J, with 11 bases between. CDR3 length: 15 residues. Germline CDR1 KGHSH, CDR2 LQKENI.

A few counts support this clone. This sequence joins TRBV7-9 and TRBJ2-3, with 12 positions matching TRBD2. CDR1 is SEHNR, CDR2 FQNEAQ, per germline (reference sequence). V lost 5 bases to trimming and J lost 2 bases; unmatched junction nucleotides: 8. This CDR3 has 17 amino acids. CDR3 loop: CASSLRRTSGDTDTQYF. In nucleotides, the CDR3 is TGTGCCAGCAGCCTACGAAGGACTAGCGGGGACACAGATACGCAGTATTTT.

V is TRBV7-2 and J is TRBJ1-1; 9 bases fit TRBD1. The CDR3 covers 15 residues. The trim removed 4 bases at V and 4 bases at J, leaving 7 bases unmatched. Germline-derived CDR1 and CDR2 are SGHTA and FQGNSA. CDR3: CASSSGQGGFTEAFF. The CDR3 region has the DNA TGTGCCAGCAGCTCGGGACAGGGTGGGTTCACTGAAGCTTTCTTT.

The chain combines TRBV7-9 with TRBJ1-1; a weak D match, TRBD1 (5 bases). The germline CDR1 and CDR2 sequences are SEHNR and FQNEAQ (reference sequence). The CDR3 extends over 16 amino acids. V dropped 7 bases and J dropped 2 bases, with 20 bases sitting between them. CDR3 amino acids: CASTSERSGFNTEAFF. CDR3 coding DNA: TGTGCCAGCACCTCCGAAAGATCAGGGTTCAACACTGAAGCTTTCTTT.

Here the CDR3 reads CASSLSFSRGLRYEQYF. CDR3 DNA sequence: TGTGCCAGCAGTTTATCTTTCTCCCGGGGGTTGAGGTACGAGCAGTACTTC. This chain links TRBV27 with TRBJ2-7, with a weak D call TRBD2 (6 bases). Germline V gene lookup returns CDR1 MNHEY and CDR2 SMNVEV (reference sequence). The CDR3 has 17 amino acids. V dropped 0 bases and J dropped 4 bases, with 19 bases sitting between them.

The chain recombines TRBV30 with TRBJ2-2; D ambiguous. Trimming took 2 bases from V and 4 from J, leaving 8 bases between them. CDR1 is GTSNPN and CDR2 is SVGIG in the germline V gene (reference sequence). The CDR3 totals 13 residues. The CDR3 nucleotides are TGTGCCTGGAGTATCGCGCGCACCGGGGAGCTGTTTTTT. It is translated as CAWSIARTGELFF.

A note on this clone: A much larger clone sits a single nucleotide away, making a read error possible. The rearrangement links TRBV11-2 to TRBJ1-1; maybe TRBD1 (6 bases). The germline gives CDR1 SGHAT, CDR2 FQNNGV. V was clipped by 6 bases and J by 1 base, with 9 bases between them. The length of the CDR3 is 13 residues. The CDR3 here is CASRHRENTEAFF. DNA of the CDR3: TGTGCCAGCAGACACAGGGAGAACACTGAAGCTTTCTTT.

The chain carries TRBV5-4 and TRBJ2-1; tentatively, D is TRBD2 (6 bases). CDR1 and CDR2 (germline): SGHNT, YYREEE (reference sequence). Trimming took 2 bases from V and 7 from J, leaving 16 bases between them. The CDR3 spans 15 residues. The DNA of the CDR3 is TGTGCCAGCAGCTTTTGGGGGAGAGGAGGGAATGAGCAGTTCTTC. Translated: CASSFWGRGGNEQFF.

The V call is TRBV7-8, the J call TRBJ1-2; TRBD1 might be the D (5 bases). Germline CDR1 SGHVS, CDR2 FQNEAQ. Trimming cost V 5 bases and J 0 bases, with 7 bases left between them. The CDR3 runs to 13 residues. This CDR3 is CASSGRANYGYTF. CDR3 coding DNA: TGTGCCAGCAGCGGCAGGGCTAACTATGGCTACACCTTC.

The chain uses TRBV6-5 and TRBJ1-5; no definite D call. The V gene lost 5 bases and the J gene lost 0 bases, with 11 bases spanning the gap. Germline V gene data show CDR1 as MNHEY and CDR2 as SVGAGI. The CDR3 has 15 residues. CDR3 loop: CASSPWADSNQPQHF. The CDR3 DNA reads as TGTGCCAGCAGTCCCTGGGCAGATAGCAATCAGCCCCAGCATTTT.

The rearrangement links TRBV14 to TRBJ2-5; TRBD2 agrees at 10 bases. CDR3 length equals 15 residues. From germline, CDR1 is SGHDN and CDR2 FVKESK. V lost 4 bases and J lost 1; bases outside the gene matches: 3. In nucleotides, the CDR3 is TGTGCCAGCAGCCCAACTAGCGGGGCCCAAGAGACCCAGTACTTC. Its protein is CASSPTSGAQETQYF.

This clone was seen a handful of times. V gene TRBV27 combines with J gene TRBJ2-3; 12 bases are shared with TRBD2. Germline CDR1 and CDR2: MNHEY and SMNVEV (reference sequence). There are 17 residues in the CDR3. V shed 7 bases, J shed 2 bases, and the junction held 10 bases outside the gene matches. CDR3 sequence: CASKSGTSGPLTDTQYF. The DNA for the CDR3 is TGTGCCAGCAAATCCGGGACTAGCGGGCCGCTCACAGATACGCAGTATTTT.

V is TRBV4-1 and J is TRBJ2-3, with D unresolved. V lost 0 bases and J 4 bases, leaving 5 bases between the germline ends. The CDR3 covers 13 residues. Germline values: CDR1 MGHRA, CDR2 YSYEKL. CDR3 loop: CASSQDIPDTQYF. The CDR3 DNA is TGCGCCAGCAGCCAAGATATCCCAGATACGCAGTATTTT.

The chain couples TRBV4-2 to TRBJ2-7; the match to TRBD2 covers 8 bases. Germline trimming cut 0 bases from V and 6 bases from J; bases unmatched to any gene: 7. CDR3 length: 15 residues. Germline CDR1 and CDR2: LGHNA and YNFKEQ. The CDR3 sequence: CASSQESGGRSEQYF. Here the CDR3 DNA reads TGTGCCAGCAGCCAAGAGTCGGGCGGGAGGTCCGAGCAGTACTTC.

This sequence joins TRBV9 and TRBJ2-1; TRBD2 agrees at 9 bases. Per germline, CDR1 SGDLS and CDR2 YYNGEE. Trimming removed 1 base from V and 0 bases from J; junction bases left unmatched: 11. The CDR3 is 19 residues long. The chain's CDR3 is CASSVRGRGGFDSYNEQFF. CDR3 nucleotide sequence: TGTGCCAGCAGCGTACGAGGGCGGGGGGGTTTTGACTCCTACAATGAGCAGTTCTTC.

The chain couples TRBV3-1 (or the pseudogene TRBV3-2) to TRBJ1-2; 9 bases align to TRBD1. The CDR3 runs to 15 residues. V was clipped by 5 bases and J by 8 bases; unmatched bases: 12. Germline CDR1 reads LGHDT; CDR2 reads YNNKEL (reference sequence). Written as DNA, the CDR3 is TGTGCCAGCAGCTTCCACTCGGACAGGGGAGAAGGCTACACCTTC. Its protein product is CASSFHSDRGEGYTF.

The chain employs TRBV4-2 and TRBJ2-7; weak D call: TRBD1 (6 bases). This CDR3 contains 13 residues. Trimming left V 5 bases short and J 1 base short, with 9 bases between. The V gene's germline CDR1 is LGHNA and CDR2 YNFKEQ. CDR3 residues: CASSRDKSYEQYF. CDR3 DNA sequence: TGTGCCAGCAGCAGGGACAAATCCTACGAGCAGTACTTC.

The J gene is TRBJ1-5, the V gene TRBV27, with unresolved D. The CDR3 covers 12 residues. Germline CDR1 MNHEY, CDR2 SMNVEV (reference sequence). V dropped 3 bases and J dropped 7 bases, with 7 bases sitting between them. CDR3 sequence (DNA): TGTGCCAGCAGTTTGTACAGCCAGCCCCAGCATTTT. It specifies CASSLYSQPQHF.